A selection of T cell receptor beta chains follows, all from one sample in a study of T cells in Graves' hyperthyroidism and ophthalmopathy. A single record per CDR3 protein comes from TCRdb applying MiXCR to the multiplex PCR reads. The sample carries about 610,000 distinct CDR3 sequences, roughly a sixth recorded once. Sample: blood. Receptors were obtained from a middle-aged woman with Graves' ophthalmopathy. Both conserved end residues are part of each CDR3. The order of the fields is clone size, D gene, V gene, J gene, CDR3 DNA, CDR3 protein. D genes are given only for firm matches. Not every row has a clone size; where given, it reads once, few, many or a size class.

>-|-|TRBV12-3/TRBV12-4|TRBJ2-1
TGTGCCAGCAGTTTAATACTAGCCATCAATGAGCAGTTCTTC
CASSLILAINEQFF
>many|-|TRBV6-1|TRBJ1-1
TGTGCCAGCAGTTACCGGCCTCAGGGGAAGAACACTGAAGCTTTCTTT
CASSYRPQGKNTEAFF
>many|-|TRBV18|TRBJ1-1
TGTGCCAGCTCTGAGGCAATGAACACTGAAGCTTTCTTT
CASSEAMNTEAFF
>-|-|TRBV30|TRBJ2-2
TGTGCCTGGAGCCGGACGGTCGAACCGGGGGAGCTGTTTTTT
CAWSRTVEPGELFF
>many|TRBD2|TRBV19|TRBJ2-1
TGTGCCAGTAGAGGGACTAGCGGACGGGCCTTCTACAATACCTACAATGAGCAGTTCTTC
CASRGTSGRAFYNTYNEQFF
>many|-|TRBV3-1|TRBJ2-5
TGTGCCAGCAGCAGGGTGGTAGAGACCCAGTACTTC
CASSRVVETQYF
>-|-|TRBV7-2|TRBJ1-4
TGTGCCAGCAGCTCTTATGGGGGTGAAAAACTGTTTTTT
CASSSYGGEKLFF
>-|TRBD2|TRBV19|TRBJ2-2
TGTGCCAGTAGTATACTAGCGGGGGCTAACGGGGAGCTGTTTTTT
CASSILAGANGELFF
>few|TRBD2|TRBV20-1|TRBJ2-4
TGCAGTGCTACCAACCCCTCCACTAGCGGGGTAGCCAAAAACATTCAGTACTTC
CSATNPSTSGVAKNIQYF
>few|-|TRBV12-3/TRBV12-4|TRBJ2-1
TGTGCCAGCAGTGCTGGGTGGAATGAGCAGTTCTTC
CASSAGWNEQFF
>-|TRBD1|TRBV5-1|TRBJ1-1
TGCGCCAGCAGCTTAGTACAACAGGGGGACACTGAAGCTTTCTTT
CASSLVQQGDTEAFF
>many|-|TRBV10-3|TRBJ1-2
TGTGCCACGGGGGCAGAACCTTATGGCTACACCTTC
CATGAEPYGYTF
>few|-|TRBV28|TRBJ1-4
TGTGCCAGCTCAAAGTCGAGGGGTAGCGGTCTGTTTTTT
CASSKSRGSGLFF
>many|-|TRBV14|TRBJ2-7
TGTGCCAGCAGCCAAGTTGCGACGTCCGAGCAGTACTTC
CASSQVATSEQYF
>-|TRBD2|TRBV19|TRBJ2-7
TGTGCCAGTGCGCCAGGGAGGGAAAGAGGGTCGAACGAGCAGTACTTC
CASAPGRERGSNEQYF
>-|TRBD1|TRBV4-1|TRBJ1-1
TGCGCCAGCAGCCAAGATGTGGACAGGGAAGCTTTCTTT
CASSQDVDREAFF
>few|-|TRBV7-2|TRBJ2-1
TGTGCCAGCAGCTTGGCCAGGGTTGGAGTTGAGCAGTTCTTC
CASSLARVGVEQFF
>many|-|TRBV18|TRBJ1-1
TGTGCCAGCTTCCTAGGGTCGACTGAAGCTTTCTTT
CASFLGSTEAFF
>once|-|TRBV15|TRBJ2-1
TGTGCCACCAGCAGAGATAGGGGTGGCTCCTACAATGAGCAGTTCTTC
CATSRDRGGSYNEQFF
>many|-|TRBV3-1|TRBJ2-1
TGTGCCAGCAGAGGGGGTTCTTCCCCCCTCAATGAGCAGTTCTTC
CASRGGSSPLNEQFF
>-|-|TRBV2|TRBJ1-2
TGTGCCAGCAGTGGGGTGTCGAACTATGGCTACACCTTC
CASSGVSNYGYTF
>many|TRBD1|TRBV6-1|TRBJ1-1
TGTGCCAGCAGTGAAGCGCTCGGGACAGGGGGAGGCACTGAAGCTTTCTTT
CASSEALGTGGGTEAFF
>-|TRBD2|TRBV6-1|TRBJ2-7
TGTGCCAGCAGCTCCTCGCTAGCGGGAGGCCCCTACGAGCAGTACTTC
CASSSSLAGGPYEQYF
>many|-|TRBV2|TRBJ1-4
TGTGCCAGCAGTGAAAGGGTCACAGAAAAACTGTTTTTT
CASSERVTEKLFF
>many|-|TRBV3-1|TRBJ1-1
TGTGCCAGCAGCCAAGATTATTTTGGGGGGCCAGCTTTCTTT
CASSQDYFGGPAFF
>once|-|TRBV4-1|TRBJ2-2
TGCGCCAGCAGCAATACCGGGACAATGAACACCGGGGAGCTGTTTTTT
CASSNTGTMNTGELFF
>-|-|TRBV14|TRBJ1-2
TGTGCCAGCAGCCAACAGGACCTCTATGGCTACACCTTC
CASSQQDLYGYTF
>-|TRBD2|TRBV24-1|TRBJ2-1
TGTGCCACCAGTGATTTCGGGGCGGGAGCGGCAAATGAGCAGTTCTTC
CATSDFGAGAANEQFF
>many|-|TRBV28|TRBJ1-5
TGTGCCAGCAGGGGCAGGAATAGCAATCAGCCCCAGCATTTT
CASRGRNSNQPQHF
>-|TRBD2|TRBV6-2/TRBV6-3|TRBJ2-7
TGTGCCAGCAGTTACCTCGCGGGAGGAAAGTACGAGCAGTACTTC
CASSYLAGGKYEQYF
>-|-|TRBV27|TRBJ2-1
TGTGCCAGCAGTCCCCTTGTGTTAGGGGCGAATGAGCAGTTCTTC
CASSPLVLGANEQFF
>few|-|TRBV2|TRBJ1-6
TGTGCCAGCAGTGTCGCACAGGGTAATAACTCACCCCTCCACTTT
CASSVAQGNNSPLHF
>-|TRBD1|TRBV19|TRBJ2-7
TGTGCCAGTAGTAAGGGACAGGGGGCTGACTCCTACGAGCAGTACTTC
CASSKGQGADSYEQYF
>-|-|TRBV7-9|TRBJ2-7
TGTGCCAGCAGCGGCGGGTGGGAGCAGTACTTC
CASSGGWEQYF
>few|TRBD1|TRBV19|TRBJ1-1
TGTGCCAGTAGTCCCCGGACAGGGACCATGAACACTGAAGCTTTCTTT
CASSPRTGTMNTEAFF
>-|TRBD1|TRBV28|TRBJ2-7
TGTGCCAGCAGTGCCGGGGACAGGGCCTCCTACGAGCAGTACTTC
CASSAGDRASYEQYF
>-|TRBD2|TRBV29-1|TRBJ2-5
TGCAGCGGGGGGGGACTAGCGGGAGTTGAGACCCAGTACTTC
CSGGGLAGVETQYF
>few|TRBD2|TRBV18|TRBJ2-2
TGTGCCAGCTCATCGCTCCCCAGCGGGAGGTACACCGGGGAGCTGTTTTTT
CASSSLPSGRYTGELFF
>few|TRBD2|TRBV18|TRBJ2-3
TGTGCCAGCTCACCGTACGCCGGGACTAGCTCCACAGATACGCAGTATTTT
CASSPYAGTSSTDTQYF
>once|TRBD2|TRBV7-9|TRBJ2-5
TGTGCCAGCAGCCAAGTGGCTAGCGGGGGGGCCGGAGAGACCCAGTACTTC
CASSQVASGGAGETQYF
>many|-|TRBV28|TRBJ2-7
TGTGCCAGCAGTTTCGAGTACAGGGAAATCCCCGTCCACGAGCAGTACTTC
CASSFEYREIPVHEQYF
>many|TRBD1|TRBV20-1|TRBJ1-1
TGCAGTGCTCGGGCAGGACAGGTAGCTTTCTTT
CSARAGQVAFF
>few|-|TRBV30|TRBJ1-1
TGTGCCTGGAGTGTACTGGGGACTGAAGCTTTCTTT
CAWSVLGTEAFF
>many|-|TRBV2|TRBJ2-5
TGTGCCAAAACAGACGGGGAGACCCAGTACTTC
CAKTDGETQYF
>many|TRBD2|TRBV15|TRBJ2-6
TGTGCCACCAGCAGAGAAGCGGGGTCTGGGGCCAACGTCCTGACTTTC
CATSREAGSGANVLTF
>-|TRBD1|TRBV2|TRBJ1-4
TGTGCCAGCAGTCCGAAGACAGGGAGTAATGAAAAACTGTTTTTT
CASSPKTGSNEKLFF
>many|TRBD2|TRBV2|TRBJ2-1
TGTGCCAGCAGGGGACTTCGAGTGACTAGCGGGGAATACAATGAGCAGTTCTTC
CASRGLRVTSGEYNEQFF
>few|-|TRBV6-1|TRBJ1-1
TGTGCCAGCAAAAGAGACACGCTCGACACTGAAGCTTTCTTT
CASKRDTLDTEAFF
>-|-|TRBV9|TRBJ2-7
TGTGCCAGCAGCGTAGGGGGAACAGGACCCTACGAGCAGTACTTC
CASSVGGTGPYEQYF
>many|-|TRBV30|TRBJ2-7
TGTGCCTGGAGTAGTGGCAGGGGTTACGAGCAGTACTTC
CAWSSGRGYEQYF
>-|TRBD2|TRBV4-2|TRBJ2-1
TGTGCCAGCAGTGAAGCGGGCGGGAGGGGTGGTGAGCAGTTCTTC
CASSEAGGRGGEQFF
>-|-|TRBV20-1|TRBJ2-7
TGCAGTGCTAGATCCGGGGAAATCTACGAGCAGTACTTC
CSARSGEIYEQYF
>-|TRBD2|TRBV20-1|TRBJ2-4
TGCAGTGCCCCGGGTAGCGGGGGGAAGGGAAACATTCAGTACTTC
CSAPGSGGKGNIQYF
>few|-|TRBV28|TRBJ1-1
TGTGCCAGCAGTTTGGAACAGATGAACACTGAAGCTTTCTTT
CASSLEQMNTEAFF